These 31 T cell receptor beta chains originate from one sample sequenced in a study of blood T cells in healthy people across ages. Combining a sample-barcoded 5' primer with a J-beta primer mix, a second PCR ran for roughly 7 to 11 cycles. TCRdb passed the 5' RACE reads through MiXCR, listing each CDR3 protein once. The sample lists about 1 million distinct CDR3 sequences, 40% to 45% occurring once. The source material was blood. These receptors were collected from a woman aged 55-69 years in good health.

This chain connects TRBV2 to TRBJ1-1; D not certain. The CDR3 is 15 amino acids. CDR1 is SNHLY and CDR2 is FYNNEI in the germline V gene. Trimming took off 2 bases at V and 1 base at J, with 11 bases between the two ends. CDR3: CASSEYQTPNTEAFF. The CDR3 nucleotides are TGTGCCAGCAGTGAATACCAGACCCCGAACACTGAAGCTTTCTTT.

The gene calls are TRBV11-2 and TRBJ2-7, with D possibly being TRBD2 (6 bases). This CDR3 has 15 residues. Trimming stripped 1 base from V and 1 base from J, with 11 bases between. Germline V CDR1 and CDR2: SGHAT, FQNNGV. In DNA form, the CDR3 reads TGTGCCAGCAGCTTAGGACTAGGGACGTCCTACGAGCAGTACTTC. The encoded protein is CASSLGLGTSYEQYF.

The CDR3 loop reads CSVELPSGSTDTQYF. In DNA, the CDR3 is TGCAGCGTTGAGTTACCTAGCGGGAGTACAGATACGCAGTATTTT. The V call is TRBV29-1, the J call TRBJ2-3, with TRBD2 matching over 10 bases. Germline lookup yields CDR1 SQVTM and CDR2 ANQGSEA. The length of the CDR3 is 15 residues. V shed 3 bases and J 3 bases; nucleotides not matched to a gene: 6.

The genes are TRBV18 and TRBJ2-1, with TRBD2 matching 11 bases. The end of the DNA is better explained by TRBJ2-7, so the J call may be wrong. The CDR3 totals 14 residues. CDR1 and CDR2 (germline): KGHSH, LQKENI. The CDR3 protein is CASSPGLADNEQYF. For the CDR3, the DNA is TGTGCCAGCTCACCGGGACTAGCGGACAATGAGCAGTACTTC.

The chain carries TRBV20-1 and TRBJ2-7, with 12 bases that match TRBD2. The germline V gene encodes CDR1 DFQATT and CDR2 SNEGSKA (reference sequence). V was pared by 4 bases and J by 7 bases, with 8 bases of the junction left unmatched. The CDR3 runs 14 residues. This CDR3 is CSAKASGRANEQYF. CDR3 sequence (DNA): TGCAGTGCTAAGGCTAGCGGGAGGGCCAATGAGCAGTACTTC.

Written as DNA, the CDR3 is TGTGCCAGCAGCCCTACGACAGAAGAGAGGTTCTACAATGAGCAGTTCTTC. As protein: CASSPTTEERFYNEQFF. The V and J genes are TRBV28 and TRBJ2-1; weak D call: TRBD1 (5 bases). The CDR3 sequence is 17 residues long. Germline V gives CDR1 MDHEN, CDR2 SYDVKM. Trimming cost V 6 bases and J 3 bases, with 21 bases left between them. Variable domain in full (rest from reference TRBV28 and TRBJ2-1): DVKVTQSSRYLVKRTGEKVFLECVQDMDHENMFWYRQDPGLGLRLIYFSYDVKMKEKGDIPEGYSVSREKKERFSLILESASTNQTSMYLCASSPTTEERFYNEQFFGPGTRLTVL.

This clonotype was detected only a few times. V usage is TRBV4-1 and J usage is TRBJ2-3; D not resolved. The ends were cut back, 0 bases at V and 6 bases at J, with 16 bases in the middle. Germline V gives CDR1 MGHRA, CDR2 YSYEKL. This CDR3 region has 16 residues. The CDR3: CASSQDTLQLGDTQYF. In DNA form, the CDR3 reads TGCGCCAGCAGCCAAGATACGCTACAGCTTGGTGATACGCAGTATTTT.

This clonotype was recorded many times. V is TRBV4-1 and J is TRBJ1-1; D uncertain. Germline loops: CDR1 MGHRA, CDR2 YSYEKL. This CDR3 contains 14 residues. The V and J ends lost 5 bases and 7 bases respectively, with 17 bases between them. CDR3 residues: CASSDRTQTNEAFF. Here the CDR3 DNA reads TGCGCCAGCAGCGACCGGACTCAAACAAATGAAGCTTTCTTT.

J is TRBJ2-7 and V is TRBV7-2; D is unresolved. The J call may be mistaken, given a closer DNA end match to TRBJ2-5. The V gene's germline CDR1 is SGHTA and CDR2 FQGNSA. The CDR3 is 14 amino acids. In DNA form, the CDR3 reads TGTGCCAGCAGCTTAATCGGGTACGAAGAGACCCAGTACTTC. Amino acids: CASSLIGYEETQYF.

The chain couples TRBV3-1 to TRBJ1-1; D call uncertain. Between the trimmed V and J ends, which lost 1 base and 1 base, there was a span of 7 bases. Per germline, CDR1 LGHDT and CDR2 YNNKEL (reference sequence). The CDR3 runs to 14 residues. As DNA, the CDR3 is TGTGCCAGCAGCCAAGGTTCTCGGAACACTGAAGCTTTCTTT. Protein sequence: CASSQGSRNTEAFF.

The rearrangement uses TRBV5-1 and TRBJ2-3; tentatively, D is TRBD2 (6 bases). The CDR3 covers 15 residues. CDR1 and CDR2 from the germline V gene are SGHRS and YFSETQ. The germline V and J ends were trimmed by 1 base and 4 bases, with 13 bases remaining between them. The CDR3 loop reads CASSLFGSNSDTQYF. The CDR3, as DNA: TGCGCCAGCAGCTTGTTCGGGAGTAATTCAGATACGCAGTATTTT.

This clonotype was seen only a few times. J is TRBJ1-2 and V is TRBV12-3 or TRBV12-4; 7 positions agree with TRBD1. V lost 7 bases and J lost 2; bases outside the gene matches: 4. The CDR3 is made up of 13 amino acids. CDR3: CASIEQGNYGYTF. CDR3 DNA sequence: TGTGCCAGCATTGAACAGGGGAACTATGGCTACACCTTC.

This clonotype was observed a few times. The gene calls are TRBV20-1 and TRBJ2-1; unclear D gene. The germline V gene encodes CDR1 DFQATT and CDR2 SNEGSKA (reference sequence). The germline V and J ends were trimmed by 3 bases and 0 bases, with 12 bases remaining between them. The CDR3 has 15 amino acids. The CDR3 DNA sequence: TGCAGTGCTAGTCGTTCTGCTAGCTCCTACAATGAGCAGTTCTTC. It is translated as CSASRSASSYNEQFF.

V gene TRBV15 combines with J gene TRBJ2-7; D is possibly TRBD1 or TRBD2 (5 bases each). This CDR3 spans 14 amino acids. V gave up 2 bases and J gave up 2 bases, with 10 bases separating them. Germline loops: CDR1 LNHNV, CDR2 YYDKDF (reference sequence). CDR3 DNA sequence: TGTGCCACCAGCAGACGGGGACGTACCTACGAGCAGTACTTC. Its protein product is CATSRRGRTYEQYF. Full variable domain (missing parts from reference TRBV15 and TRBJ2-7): DAMVIQNPRYQVTQFGKPVTLSCSQTLNHNVMYWYQQKSSQAPKLLFHYYDKDFNNEADTPDNFQSRRPNTSFCFLDIRSPGLGDTAMYLCATSRRGRTYEQYFGPGTRLTVT.

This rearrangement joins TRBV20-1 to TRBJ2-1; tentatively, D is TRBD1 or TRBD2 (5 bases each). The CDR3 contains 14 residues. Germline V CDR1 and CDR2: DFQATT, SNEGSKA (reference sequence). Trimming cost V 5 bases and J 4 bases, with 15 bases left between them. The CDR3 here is CSASGDWGYNEQFF. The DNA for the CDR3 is TGCAGTGCTTCCGGGGATTGGGGGTACAATGAGCAGTTCTTC.

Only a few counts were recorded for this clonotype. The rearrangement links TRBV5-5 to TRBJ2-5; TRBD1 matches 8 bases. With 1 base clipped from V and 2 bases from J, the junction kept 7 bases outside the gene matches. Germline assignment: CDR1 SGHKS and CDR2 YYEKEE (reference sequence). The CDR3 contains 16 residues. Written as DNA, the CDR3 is TGTGCCAGCAGCTTGCGGACAGGGTTACTGCAAGAGACCCAGTACTTC. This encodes CASSLRTGLLQETQYF.

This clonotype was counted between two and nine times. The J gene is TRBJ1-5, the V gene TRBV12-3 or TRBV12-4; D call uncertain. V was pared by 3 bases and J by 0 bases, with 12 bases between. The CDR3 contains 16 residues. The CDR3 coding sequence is TGTGCCAGCAGTTTGAGGCAGCTTAATAGCAATCAGCCCCAGCATTTT. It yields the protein CASSLRQLNSNQPQHF.

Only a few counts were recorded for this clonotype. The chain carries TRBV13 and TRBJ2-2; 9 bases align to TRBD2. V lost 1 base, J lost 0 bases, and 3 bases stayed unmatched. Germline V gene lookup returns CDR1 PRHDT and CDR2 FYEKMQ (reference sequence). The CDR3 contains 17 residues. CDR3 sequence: CASSLVSSGANTGELFF. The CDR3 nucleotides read TGTGCCAGCAGCTTAGTGTCTAGCGGGGCGAACACCGGGGAGCTGTTTTTT. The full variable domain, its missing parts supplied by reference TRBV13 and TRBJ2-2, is AAGVIQSPRHLIKEKRETATLKCYPIPRHDTVYWYQQGPGQDPQFLISFYEKMQSDKGSIPDRFSAQQFSDYHSELNMSSLELGDSALYFCASSLVSSGANTGELFFGEGSRLTVL.

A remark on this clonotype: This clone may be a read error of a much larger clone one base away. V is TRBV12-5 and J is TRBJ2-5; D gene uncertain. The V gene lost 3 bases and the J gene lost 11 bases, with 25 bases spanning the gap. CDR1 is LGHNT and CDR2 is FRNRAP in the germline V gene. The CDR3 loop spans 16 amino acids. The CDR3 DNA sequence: TGTGCTAGTGGTTTTGTGGTTACGATGGGTTTCAATGAGCAGTACTTC. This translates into CASGFVVTMGFNEQYF.

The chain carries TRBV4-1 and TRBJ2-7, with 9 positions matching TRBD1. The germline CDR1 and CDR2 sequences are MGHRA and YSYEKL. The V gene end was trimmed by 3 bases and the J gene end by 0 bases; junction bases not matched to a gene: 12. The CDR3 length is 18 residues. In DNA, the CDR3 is TGCGCCAGCAGCCAGGTAACCGGGACAGGGTGGGACTCCTACGAGCAGTACTTC. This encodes CASSQVTGTGWDSYEQYF.

The CDR3 reads CASGPPDTQYF. CDR3 DNA sequence: TGTGCCAGCGGCCCCCCAGATACGCAGTATTTT. The rearrangement links TRBV2 to TRBJ2-3; D uncertain. Trimming removed 8 bases at V and 4 bases at J, with 7 bases between. Germline V lookup: CDR1 SNHLY, CDR2 FYNNEI. CDR3 length equals 11 residues.

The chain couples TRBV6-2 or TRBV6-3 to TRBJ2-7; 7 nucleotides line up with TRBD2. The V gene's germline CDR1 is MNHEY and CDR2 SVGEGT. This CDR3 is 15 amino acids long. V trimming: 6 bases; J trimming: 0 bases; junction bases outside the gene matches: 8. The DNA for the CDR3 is TGTGCCAGCAGGAAACTAGCGACTAACTCCTACGAGCAGTACTTC. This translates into CASRKLATNSYEQYF.

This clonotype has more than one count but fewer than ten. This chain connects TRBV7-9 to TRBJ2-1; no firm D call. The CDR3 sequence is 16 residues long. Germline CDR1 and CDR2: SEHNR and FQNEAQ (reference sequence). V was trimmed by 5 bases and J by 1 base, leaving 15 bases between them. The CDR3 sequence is CASSPEPRPSYNEQFF. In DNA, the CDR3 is TGTGCCAGCAGCCCCGAACCACGGCCGTCCTACAATGAGCAGTTCTTC.

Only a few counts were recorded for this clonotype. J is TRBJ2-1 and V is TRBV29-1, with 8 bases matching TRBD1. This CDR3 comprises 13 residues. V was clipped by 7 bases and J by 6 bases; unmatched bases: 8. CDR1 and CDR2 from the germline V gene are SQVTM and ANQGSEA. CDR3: CSARQGSINEQFF. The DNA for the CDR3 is TGCAGCGCTAGACAGGGGTCCATCAATGAGCAGTTCTTC.

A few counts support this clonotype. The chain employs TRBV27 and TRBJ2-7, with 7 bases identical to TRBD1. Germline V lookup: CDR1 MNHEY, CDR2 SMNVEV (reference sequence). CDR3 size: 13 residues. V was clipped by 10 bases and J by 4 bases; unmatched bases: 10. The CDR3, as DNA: TGTGCCATCCACGACAGGGTTCGATACGAGCAGTACTTC. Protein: CAIHDRVRYEQYF.

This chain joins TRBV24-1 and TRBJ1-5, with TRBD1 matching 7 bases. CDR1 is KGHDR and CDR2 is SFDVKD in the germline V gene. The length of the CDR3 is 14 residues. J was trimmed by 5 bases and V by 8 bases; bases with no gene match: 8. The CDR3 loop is CATTDRDQDQPQHF. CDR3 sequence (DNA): TGTGCCACCACCGACAGGGACCAAGATCAGCCCCAGCATTTT.

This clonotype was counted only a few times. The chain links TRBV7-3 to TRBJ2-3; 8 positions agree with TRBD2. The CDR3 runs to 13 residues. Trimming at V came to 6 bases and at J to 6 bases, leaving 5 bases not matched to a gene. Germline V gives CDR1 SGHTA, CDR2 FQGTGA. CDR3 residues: CASSGGRTDTQYF. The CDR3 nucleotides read TGTGCCAGCAGTGGCGGGAGGACGGATACGCAGTATTTT.

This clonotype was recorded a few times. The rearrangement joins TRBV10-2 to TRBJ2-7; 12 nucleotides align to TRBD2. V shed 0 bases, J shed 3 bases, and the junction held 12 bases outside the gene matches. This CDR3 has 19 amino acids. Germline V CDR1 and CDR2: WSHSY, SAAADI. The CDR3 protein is CASSESRPGLAGVNYEQYF. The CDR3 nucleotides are TGCGCCAGCAGTGAGTCCAGACCGGGACTAGCGGGTGTGAACTACGAGCAGTACTTC.

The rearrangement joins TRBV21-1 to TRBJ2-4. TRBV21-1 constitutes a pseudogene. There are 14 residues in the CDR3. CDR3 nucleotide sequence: TGTGCCAGCAAGGCGACTTGGGCCAAAAACATTCAGTACTTC. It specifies CASKATWAKNIQYF.

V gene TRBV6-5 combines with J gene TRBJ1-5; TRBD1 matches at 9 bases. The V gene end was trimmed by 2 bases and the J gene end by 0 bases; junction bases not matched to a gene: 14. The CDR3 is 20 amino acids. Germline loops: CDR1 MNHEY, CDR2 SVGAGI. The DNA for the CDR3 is TGTGCCAGCAGTTACATGAGACCGGGACAGGGTACCATTAGCAATCAGCCCCAGCATTTT. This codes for CASSYMRPGQGTISNQPQHF.

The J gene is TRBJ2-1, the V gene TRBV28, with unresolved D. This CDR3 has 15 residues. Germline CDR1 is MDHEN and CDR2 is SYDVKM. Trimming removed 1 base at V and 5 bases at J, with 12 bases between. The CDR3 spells CASSLSRFPNNEQFF. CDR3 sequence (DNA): TGTGCCAGCAGTTTATCACGCTTCCCGAACAATGAGCAGTTCTTC.